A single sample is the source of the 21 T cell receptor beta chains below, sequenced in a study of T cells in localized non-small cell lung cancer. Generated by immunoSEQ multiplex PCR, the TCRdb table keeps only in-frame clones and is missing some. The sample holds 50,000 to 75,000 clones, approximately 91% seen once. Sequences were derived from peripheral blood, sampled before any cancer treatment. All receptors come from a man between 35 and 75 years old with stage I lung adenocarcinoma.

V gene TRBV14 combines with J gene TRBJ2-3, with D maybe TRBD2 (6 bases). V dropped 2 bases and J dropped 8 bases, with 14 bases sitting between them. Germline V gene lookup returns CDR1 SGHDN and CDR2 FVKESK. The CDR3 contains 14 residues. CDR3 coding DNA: TGTGCCAGCAGCCAACGTCTCGCCGGGGGTACGCAGTATTTT. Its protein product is CASSQRLAGGTQYF. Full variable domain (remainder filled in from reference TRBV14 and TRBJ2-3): EAGVTQFPSHSVIEKGQTVTLRCDPISGHDNLYWYRRVMGKEIKFLLHFVKESKQDESGMPNNRFLAERTGGTYSTLKVQPAELEDSGVYFCASSQRLAGGTQYFGPGTRLTVL.

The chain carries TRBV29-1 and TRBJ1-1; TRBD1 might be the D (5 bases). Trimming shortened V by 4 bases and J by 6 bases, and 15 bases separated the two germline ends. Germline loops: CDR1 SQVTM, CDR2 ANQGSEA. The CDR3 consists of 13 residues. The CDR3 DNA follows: TGCAGCGTTGGGGTAAACGGGGGGGCTGAAGCTTTCTTT. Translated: CSVGVNGGAEAFF.

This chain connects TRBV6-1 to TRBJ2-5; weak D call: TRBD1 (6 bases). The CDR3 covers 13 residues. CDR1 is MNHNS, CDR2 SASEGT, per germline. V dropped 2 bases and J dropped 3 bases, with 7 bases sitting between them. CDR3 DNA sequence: TGTGCCAGCAGTGAATGGACAGAAGAGACCCAGTACTTC. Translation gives CASSEWTEETQYF.

The CDR3 here is CASSLLAGGAYEQYF. The CDR3 nucleotides are TGTGCCAGCAGCTTATTAGCGGGAGGTGCCTACGAGCAGTACTTC. This chain joins TRBV5-4 and TRBJ2-7; TRBD2 matches 10 bases. Germline V CDR1 and CDR2: SGHNT, YYREEE (reference sequence). The CDR3 has 15 residues. V lost 2 bases and J lost 2; bases outside the gene matches: 4.

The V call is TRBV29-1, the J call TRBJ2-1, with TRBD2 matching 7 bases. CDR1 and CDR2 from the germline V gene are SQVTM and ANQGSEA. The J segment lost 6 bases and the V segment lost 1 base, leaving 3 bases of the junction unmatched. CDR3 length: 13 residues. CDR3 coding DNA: TGCAGCGTTGAAGCGGGGGGTTTCAATGAGCAGTTCTTC. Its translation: CSVEAGGFNEQFF.

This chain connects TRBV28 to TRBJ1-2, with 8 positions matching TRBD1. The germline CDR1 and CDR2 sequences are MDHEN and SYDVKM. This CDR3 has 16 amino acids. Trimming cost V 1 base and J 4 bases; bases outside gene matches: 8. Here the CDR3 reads CASSLSTGGLGYGYTF. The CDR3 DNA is TGTGCCAGCAGTTTATCCACAGGGGGGTTGGGCTATGGCTACACCTTC.

The CDR3 is CASSYSGQSNQPQHF. CDR3 bases: TGTGCCAGCAGTTACAGCGGACAGAGCAATCAGCCCCAGCATTTT. This rearrangement joins TRBV5-5 to TRBJ1-5; a weak D match, TRBD1 (6 bases). V was cut by 5 bases and J by 1 base, with 13 bases left in between. CDR3 size: 15 residues. Germline-derived CDR1 and CDR2 are SGHKS and YYEKEE (reference sequence).

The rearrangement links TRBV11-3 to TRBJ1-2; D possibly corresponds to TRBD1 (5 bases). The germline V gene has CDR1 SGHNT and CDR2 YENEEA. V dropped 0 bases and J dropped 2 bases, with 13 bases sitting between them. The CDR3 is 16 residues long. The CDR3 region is CASSLEGRQGNYGYTF. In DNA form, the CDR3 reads TGTGCCAGCAGCTTAGAGGGGCGGCAGGGAAACTATGGCTACACCTTC.

In DNA form, the CDR3 reads TGTGCCAGCAGTTTATCCGGGACAGGCTACAATGAGCAGTTCTTC. Translating it yields CASSLSGTGYNEQFF. The chain combines TRBV28 with TRBJ2-1, with 8 bases lining up with TRBD1. The junction had 2 bases not matched to a gene; V was cut back by 1 base and J by 3 bases. CDR1 and CDR2 from the germline V gene are MDHEN and SYDVKM. There are 15 residues in the CDR3.

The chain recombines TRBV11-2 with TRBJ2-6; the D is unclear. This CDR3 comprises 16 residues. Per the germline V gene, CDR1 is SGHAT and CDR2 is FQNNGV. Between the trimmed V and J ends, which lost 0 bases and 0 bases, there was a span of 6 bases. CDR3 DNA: TGTGCCAGCAGCTTAGACCTAAGCTCTGGGGCCAACGTCCTGACTTTC. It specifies CASSLDLSSGANVLTF.

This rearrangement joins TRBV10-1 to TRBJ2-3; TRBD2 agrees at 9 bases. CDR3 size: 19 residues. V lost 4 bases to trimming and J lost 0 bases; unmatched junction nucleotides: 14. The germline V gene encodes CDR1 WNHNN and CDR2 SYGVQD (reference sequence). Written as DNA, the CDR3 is TGCGCCAGCAGTGGGTCTAGCGGGACCCCACGAACTAGCACAGATACGCAGTATTTT. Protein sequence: CASSGSSGTPRTSTDTQYF.

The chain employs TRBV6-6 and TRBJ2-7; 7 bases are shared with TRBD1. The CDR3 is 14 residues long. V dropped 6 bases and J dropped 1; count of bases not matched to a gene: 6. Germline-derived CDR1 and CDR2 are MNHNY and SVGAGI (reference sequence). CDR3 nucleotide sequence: TGTGCCAGCAGCTACCGGGACAGATCCTACGAGCAGTACTTC. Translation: CASSYRDRSYEQYF.

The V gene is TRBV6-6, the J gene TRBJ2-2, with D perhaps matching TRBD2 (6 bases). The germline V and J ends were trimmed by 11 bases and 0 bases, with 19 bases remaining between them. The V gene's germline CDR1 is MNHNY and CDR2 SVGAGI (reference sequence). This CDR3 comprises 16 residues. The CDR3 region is CAHLIAESANTGELFF. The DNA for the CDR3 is TGTGCCCACCTGATAGCGGAGAGCGCGAACACCGGGGAGCTGTTTTTT.

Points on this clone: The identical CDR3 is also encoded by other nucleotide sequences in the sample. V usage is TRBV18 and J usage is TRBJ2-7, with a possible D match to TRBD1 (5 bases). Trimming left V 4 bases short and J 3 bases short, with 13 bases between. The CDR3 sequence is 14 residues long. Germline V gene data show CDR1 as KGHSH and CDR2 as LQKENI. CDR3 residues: CASSRRQGDYEQYF. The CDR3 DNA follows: TGTGCCAGCTCACGGCGGCAGGGTGACTACGAGCAGTACTTC.

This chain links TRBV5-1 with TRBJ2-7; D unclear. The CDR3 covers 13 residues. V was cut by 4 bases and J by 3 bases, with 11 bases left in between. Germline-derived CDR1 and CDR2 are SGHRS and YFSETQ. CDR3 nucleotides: TGCGCCAGCAGCCCAGGACCTAACTACGAGCAGTACTTC. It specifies CASSPGPNYEQYF.

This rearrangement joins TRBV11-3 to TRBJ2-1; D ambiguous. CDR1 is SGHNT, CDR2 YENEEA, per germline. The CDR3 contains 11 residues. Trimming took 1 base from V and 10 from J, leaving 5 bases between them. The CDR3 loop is CASSLGSEQFF. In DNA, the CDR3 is TGTGCCAGCAGCTTAGGGAGCGAGCAGTTCTTC.

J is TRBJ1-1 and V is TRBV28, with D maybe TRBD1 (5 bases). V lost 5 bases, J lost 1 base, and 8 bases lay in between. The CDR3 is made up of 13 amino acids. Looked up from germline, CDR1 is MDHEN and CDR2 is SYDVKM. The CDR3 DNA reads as TGTGCCAGCAGTCCGACAGAGAACACTGAAGCTTTCTTT. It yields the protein CASSPTENTEAFF.

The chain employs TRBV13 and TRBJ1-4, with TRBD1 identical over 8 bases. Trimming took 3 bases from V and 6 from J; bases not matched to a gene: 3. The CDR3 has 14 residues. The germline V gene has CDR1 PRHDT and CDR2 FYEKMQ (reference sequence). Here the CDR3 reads CASSLTGADEKLFF. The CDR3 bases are TGTGCCAGCAGCTTGACAGGGGCTGATGAAAAACTGTTTTTT.

The CDR3 reads CASNRDRDYEQYF. CDR3 coding DNA: TGTGCCAGCAATCGGGACAGGGACTACGAGCAGTACTTC. V and J are TRBV2 and TRBJ2-7; TRBD1 agrees at 9 bases. CDR3 length equals 13 residues. The V and J ends lost 7 bases and 3 bases, in that order; junction bases with no gene match: 4. CDR1 is SNHLY, CDR2 FYNNEI, per germline.

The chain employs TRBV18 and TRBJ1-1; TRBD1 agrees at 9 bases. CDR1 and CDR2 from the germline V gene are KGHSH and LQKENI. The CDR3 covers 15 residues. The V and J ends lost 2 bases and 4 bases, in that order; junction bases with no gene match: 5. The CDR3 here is CASSPRTGVGTEAFF. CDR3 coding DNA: TGTGCCAGCTCACCAAGGACAGGGGTGGGCACTGAAGCTTTCTTT. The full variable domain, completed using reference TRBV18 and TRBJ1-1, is NAGVMQNPRHLVRRRGQEARLRCSPMKGHSHVYWYRQLPEEGLKFMVYLQKENIIDESGMPKERFSAEFPKEGPSILRIQQVVRGDSAAYFCASSPRTGVGTEAFFGQGTRLTVV.

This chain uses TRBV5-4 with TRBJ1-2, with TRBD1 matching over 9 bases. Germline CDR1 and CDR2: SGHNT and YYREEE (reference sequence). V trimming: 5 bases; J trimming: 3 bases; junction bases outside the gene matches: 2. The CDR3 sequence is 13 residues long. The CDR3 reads CASRQGADYGYTF. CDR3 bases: TGTGCCAGCAGACAGGGGGCGGACTATGGCTACACCTTC.